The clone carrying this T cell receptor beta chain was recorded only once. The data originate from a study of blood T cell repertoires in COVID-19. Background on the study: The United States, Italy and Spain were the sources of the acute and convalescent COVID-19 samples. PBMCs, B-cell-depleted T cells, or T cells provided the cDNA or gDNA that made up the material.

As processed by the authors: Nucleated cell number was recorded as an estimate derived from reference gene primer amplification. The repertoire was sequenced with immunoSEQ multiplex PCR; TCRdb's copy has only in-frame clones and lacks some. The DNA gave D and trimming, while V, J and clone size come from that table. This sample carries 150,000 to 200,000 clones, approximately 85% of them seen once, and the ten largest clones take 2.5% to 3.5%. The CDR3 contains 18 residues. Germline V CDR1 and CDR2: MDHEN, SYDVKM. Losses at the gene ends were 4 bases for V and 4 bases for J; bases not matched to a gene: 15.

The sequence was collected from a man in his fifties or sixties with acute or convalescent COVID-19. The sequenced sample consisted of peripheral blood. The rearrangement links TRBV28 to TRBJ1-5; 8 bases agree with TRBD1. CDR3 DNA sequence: TGTGCCAGCAGTTCTGGACGGAAGACAGGGGTAATGAATCAGCCCCAGCATTTT. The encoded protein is CASSSGRKTGVMNQPQHF.